These 10 T cell receptor beta chains were all obtained from the same sample, sequenced in a study of blood T cell repertoires in COVID-19. Sequencing used immunoSEQ multiplex PCR; TCRdb keeps in-frame clones, though not all of them. The table includes 150,000 to 200,000 clones, roughly 84% detected once. Sequenced: peripheral blood. Receptors were obtained from a man in his sixties or seventies with active or convalescent COVID-19.

The gene calls are TRBV7-2 and TRBJ2-3; 10 bases fit TRBD1. V trimming: 0 bases; J trimming: 5 bases; junction bases outside the gene matches: 2. Germline CDR1 and CDR2: SGHTA and FQGNSA. CDR3 size: 15 residues. The CDR3 sequence is CASSLAGTGVDTQYF. CDR3 DNA sequence: TGTGCCAGCAGCTTAGCTGGGACAGGGGTAGATACGCAGTATTTT.

This rearrangement joins TRBV9 to TRBJ2-2, with TRBD1 matching over 9 bases. J was trimmed by 6 bases and V by 4 bases; bases with no gene match: 10. Per the germline V gene, CDR1 is SGDLS and CDR2 is YYNGEE. The CDR3 totals 16 residues. As DNA, the CDR3 is TGTGCCAGCAGCCCCCCGGGACAGGGTGCGGCCGGGGAGCTGTTTTTT. Amino acids: CASSPPGQGAAGELFF.

The chain recombines TRBV6-5 with TRBJ1-5; no clear D. The CDR3 runs to 14 residues. The V end was cut by 6 bases, the J end by 5 bases, with 14 bases between. Germline CDR1 and CDR2: MNHEY and SVGAGI. This CDR3 reads CASSLTRVDQPQHF. CDR3 nucleotide sequence: TGTGCCAGCAGCCTTACCCGGGTAGATCAGCCCCAGCATTTT.

The rearrangement links TRBV11-2 to TRBJ1-5; tentative D call: TRBD1 (5 bases). The CDR3 has 14 residues. V lost 5 bases and J 4 bases, leaving 12 bases between the germline ends. The germline CDR1 and CDR2 sequences are SGHAT and FQNNGV. The CDR3 here is CASSPNRPNQPQHF. The CDR3, as DNA: TGTGCCAGCAGCCCTAACAGGCCGAATCAGCCCCAGCATTTT.

The chain carries TRBV2 and TRBJ2-5; 11 bases agree with TRBD2. The V segment lost 1 base and the J segment 5 bases; nucleotides outside the gene matches: 3. This CDR3 is built from 15 residues. Germline CDR1 reads SNHLY; CDR2 reads FYNNEI. The CDR3 sequence: CASSEVSSGRETQYF. In DNA, the CDR3 is TGTGCCAGCAGTGAAGTCTCTAGCGGGAGGGAGACCCAGTACTTC.

The rearrangement joins TRBV5-6 to TRBJ2-1; 12 bases agree with TRBD2. CDR1 and CDR2 (germline): SGHDT, YYEEEE. With V trimmed by 4 bases and J by 8 bases, 10 bases remained unmatched. The CDR3 consists of 16 residues. CDR3 bases: TGTGCCAGCAGCACCCCGACTAGCGGGAGAGGGGATGAGCAGTTCTTC. Translating it yields CASSTPTSGRGDEQFF.

This chain links TRBV28 with TRBJ2-7; tentatively, D is TRBD2 (6 bases). The length of the CDR3 is 13 residues. CDR1 and CDR2 from the germline V gene are MDHEN and SYDVKM. V was shortened by 3 bases and J by 2 bases, with 8 bases between the two germline ends. In nucleotides, the CDR3 is TGTGCCAGCAGTTTGGTAGCGGCCTACGAGCAGTACTTC. It is translated as CASSLVAAYEQYF.

As for this clone: The identical CDR3 is also encoded by other nucleotide sequences in the sample. V and J are TRBV4-3 and TRBJ1-2; weak D call: TRBD1 (6 bases). CDR3 length: 13 amino acids. The germline gives CDR1 LGHNA, CDR2 YSLEER. V was shortened by 0 bases and J by 6 bases, with 8 bases between the two germline ends. CDR3 protein: CASSQESGDGYTF. The DNA for the CDR3 is TGCGCCAGCAGCCAAGAGTCAGGGGATGGCTACACCTTC.

The CDR3 DNA sequence: TGTGCCAGCAGCCCCATTAGGGGGCGCACCTACGAGCAGTACTTC. Translation gives CASSPIRGRTYEQYF. This rearrangement joins TRBV11-2 to TRBJ2-7; 7 nucleotides match TRBD1. The CDR3 is 15 residues long. Germline V gene sequence: CDR1 SGHAT, CDR2 FQNNGV. The junction had 9 bases not matched to a gene; V was cut back by 5 bases and J by 2 bases.

This rearrangement joins TRBV6-5 to TRBJ1-1; TRBD1 aligns across 12 bases. J gave up 13 bases and V 4 bases, and 7 bases lay outside the gene matches. The CDR3 length is 13 residues. Germline CDR1 MNHEY, CDR2 SVGAGI. The CDR3 here is CASSWDRGRHVFF. The CDR3 DNA sequence: TGTGCCAGCAGTTGGGACAGGGGGCGACACGTTTTCTTT.